These 2 T cell receptor beta chains came from one sample sequenced in a study of T-cell reconstitution after alpha-beta-depleted transplantation in children. Findings of the study overall: At the one-year point after transplant, T-cell counts and TCRbeta diversity were found to come mostly from T cells that had been newly produced.

No antigen has been identified for these receptors. Researchers prepared the TCRbeta library using unique molecular identifiers, the study reports. TCRdb called the PCR reads again in MiXCR, with one record for every CDR3 protein. Of 250,000 to 300,000 distinct CDR3 sequences in the sample, over 7.5% were seen once. The sequencing used peripheral blood, collected 360 days after TCRalphabeta/CD19-depleted stem cell transplant. The origin of the receptors is a female patient aged 2-9 years who had a stem cell transplant for Fanconi anemia, so the T cells may come from the graft donor.

Many counts were recorded for this clonotype. This rearrangement joins TRBV6-1 to TRBJ1-2; possibly TRBD1 for D (5 bases). Looked up from germline, CDR1 is MNHNS and CDR2 is SASEGT. V dropped 6 bases and J dropped 8 bases, with 10 bases sitting between them. CDR3 length: 11 residues. The CDR3 sequence: CASRLAGGYTF. The CDR3 coding sequence is TGTGCCAGCAGGCTAGCAGGGGGCTACACCTTC.

This clonotype has at least ten counts. The chain uses TRBV20-1 and TRBJ2-7, with TRBD2 matching 13 bases. There are 14 residues in the CDR3. Unmatched junction bases numbered 7, after V lost 5 bases and J lost 6 bases. Germline V lookup: CDR1 DFQATT, CDR2 SNEGSKA (reference sequence). This CDR3 reads CSAGTSGRVSEQYF. In nucleotides, the CDR3 is TGCAGTGCTGGTACTAGCGGGAGGGTAAGCGAGCAGTACTTC.